What follows describes a single TCR beta chain. This sample is part of a study of T cell changes during pregnancy in multiple sclerosis. The V gene's germline CDR1 is SEHNR and CDR2 FQNEAQ (reference sequence). Trimming took off 5 bases at V and 2 bases at J, with 12 bases between the two ends. CDR3 length equals 14 residues. The protocol was immunoSEQ multiplex PCR, while the TCRdb copy is restricted to in-frame clones and leaves out a portion. The data show over 50,000 clones, roughly 87% seen once. The source material was peripheral blood, sampled in the first trimester of pregnancy. This sequence joins TRBV7-9 and TRBJ1-1; the D gene is possibly TRBD1 (5 bases). The clonotype originates from a female donor with multiple sclerosis, enrolled in a pregnancy study. CDR3 bases: TGTGCCAGCAGCCTACCAGACAGAAACACTGAAGCTTTCTTT. It translates to CASSLPDRNTEAFF. Looking up the rest from reference TRBV7-9 and TRBJ1-1 gives the full variable domain: DTGVSQNPRHKITKRGQNVTFRCDPISEHNRLYWYRQTLGQGPEFLTYFQNEAQLEKSRLLSDRFSAERPKGSFSTLEIQRTEQGDSAMYLCASSLPDRNTEAFFGQGTRLTVV.